Sequencing of this TCR beta chain was carried out in a study of cytomegalovirus exposure and HLA in healthy donors. Study outcomes and limitations: High sensitivity and specificity were reportedly achieved when the classifier diagnosed cytomegalovirus status.

The assay was immunoSEQ multiplex PCR, and TCRdb's table has in-frame clones only and misses some. Found here are hundreds of thousands of clones, roughly 83% of them singletons; the top ten hold around an eighth. This clone was seen a single time. What it binds is unknown. Germline CDR1 and CDR2: LGHNA and YNFKEQ. This CDR3 is built from 14 residues. Trimming took off 1 base at V and 0 bases at J, with 6 bases between the two ends. The donors belonged to the approximately 120-subject validation cohort, separate from the approximately 700-subject first cohort. The chain carries TRBV4-2 and TRBJ1-1; D is undetermined. What was sequenced was PBMCs. This TCR derives from a woman aged 25-40 years in good health and CMV-seropositive. CDR3: CASSQVSVNTEAFF. The DNA for the CDR3 is TGTGCCAGCAGCCAAGTATCCGTGAACACTGAAGCTTTCTTT.